Following are 31 T cell receptor beta chains from one sample sequenced in a study of cytomegalovirus exposure and HLA in healthy donors. Both 60 Vbeta primers and 13 Jbeta primers went into the PCR. Method: immunoSEQ multiplex PCR; TCRdb's copy keeps in-frame clones and lacks some. The repertoire holds under 250,000 clones, 70% to 85% seen once, with 3.8% in the top ten. The sample consisted of PBMCs. The receptors stem from a male donor in good health and CMV-seronegative.

V is TRBV10-3 and J is TRBJ2-5, with 7 nucleotides matching TRBD1. With 0 bases clipped from V and 3 bases from J, the junction kept 10 bases outside the gene matches. This CDR3 spans 17 amino acids. Germline CDR1 is ENHRY and CDR2 is SYGVKD. CDR3: CAISESRLRGTEETQYF. CDR3 bases: TGTGCCATCAGTGAGTCGCGGTTGAGGGGGACAGAAGAGACCCAGTACTTC.

The chain recombines TRBV7-9 with TRBJ1-1; 10 bases fit TRBD1. The J segment lost 4 bases and the V segment lost 3 bases, leaving 5 bases of the junction unmatched. CDR1 SEHNR and CDR2 FQNEAQ come from the germline V gene (reference sequence). CDR3 size: 15 residues. The chain's CDR3 is CASSFRTGGRTEAFF. CDR3 nucleotide sequence: TGTGCCAGCAGCTTTAGGACAGGGGGACGCACTGAAGCTTTCTTT.

The table lists this clone with a few counts. In DNA, the CDR3 is TGCGCCAGCAGCCCCCCCGGGGCGGGGTACACCTTC. Amino acids: CASSPPGAGYTF. This chain uses TRBV5-1 with TRBJ1-2; D might be TRBD1 (5 bases). Germline assignment: CDR1 SGHRS and CDR2 YFSETQ. V lost 4 bases and J 11 bases, leaving 15 bases between the germline ends. The CDR3 consists of 12 residues.

This chain links TRBV2 with TRBJ2-7; D unresolved. The CDR3 has 13 residues. With 11 bases removed from V and 1 base from J, the gap between germline ends came to 15 bases. Germline CDR1 is SNHLY and CDR2 is FYNNEI. CDR3 nucleotides: TGTGCCTTCAAGGAGCTCCTATCCTACGAGCAGTACTTC. It translates to CAFKELLSYEQYF.

This clone was seen a handful of times. This chain links TRBV6-5 with TRBJ1-1; TRBD1 is a possible D gene (5 bases). CDR1 is MNHEY and CDR2 is SVGAGI in the germline V gene. Trimming pared 2 bases from V and 4 bases from J, leaving 11 bases between. CDR3 size: 14 residues. The CDR3 here is CASSYREGVTEAFF. For the CDR3, the DNA is TGTGCCAGCAGTTACAGGGAAGGGGTCACTGAAGCTTTCTTT.

This chain links TRBV7-9 with TRBJ1-3; 8 positions agree with TRBD1. Germline loops: CDR1 SEHNR, CDR2 FQNEAQ (reference sequence). Unmatched junction bases numbered 9, after V lost 5 bases and J lost 0 bases. This CDR3 comprises 17 residues. For the CDR3, the DNA is TGTGCCAGCAGCCGAAGGAGACAGGGGCTCTCTGGAAACACCATATATTTT. Its translation: CASSRRRQGLSGNTIYF.

The chain links TRBV19 to TRBJ2-1; 9 nucleotides align to TRBD2. The CDR3 sequence is 18 residues long. Losses at the gene ends were 7 bases for V and 7 bases for J; bases not matched to a gene: 20. The V gene's germline CDR1 is LNHDA and CDR2 SQIVND (reference sequence). This CDR3 reads CASTPSRIAGAPGNEQFF. The CDR3 coding sequence is TGTGCCAGTACCCCCTCCAGGATAGCGGGAGCCCCGGGGAATGAGCAGTTCTTC.

The table lists this clone with a few counts. The chain carries TRBV4-1 and TRBJ2-7; TRBD2 agrees at 7 bases. CDR3 length equals 17 residues. In germline, CDR1 is MGHRA, CDR2 YSYEKL. V trimming: 1 base; J trimming: 2 bases; junction bases outside the gene matches: 11. The CDR3 region is CASSQGAASGQTYEQYF. In nucleotides, the CDR3 is TGCGCCAGCAGCCAAGGGGCGGCTAGCGGTCAGACCTACGAGCAGTACTTC.

In DNA, the CDR3 is TGCGCCAGCAGTGAGACCGGGAGACGGTTATACGAGCAGTACTTC. It translates to CASSETGRRLYEQYF. The rearrangement links TRBV10-2 to TRBJ2-7, with D possibly matching TRBD2 (6 bases). Trimming cost V 2 bases and J 4 bases, with 15 bases left between them. CDR1 and CDR2 (germline): WSHSY, SAAADI. The CDR3 length is 15 residues.

The chain uses TRBV4-2 and TRBJ1-5; no firm D call. The length of the CDR3 is 15 residues. V lost 0 bases to trimming and J lost 2 bases, with 8 bases between them. Germline CDR1 is LGHNA and CDR2 is YNFKEQ. This CDR3 reads CASSQDGEGNQPQHF. The CDR3 DNA reads TGTGCCAGCAGCCAAGATGGGGAGGGCAATCAGCCCCAGCATTTT.

This chain links TRBV7-3 with TRBJ2-1, with 7 bases matching TRBD1. The CDR3 totals 17 residues. J gave up 1 base and V 5 bases, and 11 bases lay outside the gene matches. CDR1 is SGHTA and CDR2 is FQGTGA in the germline V gene. The CDR3 nucleotides are TGTGCCAGCAGCCCAAGACAGGGAAGTATATCCTACAATGAGCAGTTCTTC. It yields the protein CASSPRQGSISYNEQFF.

This chain joins TRBV11-1 and TRBJ2-7; TRBD2 aligns across 7 bases. Per the germline V gene, CDR1 is SGHAT and CDR2 is FQDESV (reference sequence). V was clipped by 5 bases and J by 4 bases; unmatched bases: 14. The length of the CDR3 is 16 residues. The DNA of the CDR3 is TGTGCCAGCAGCCCGAAGCAAGGGAGGGTCCGGTACGAGCAGTACTTC. Translating it yields CASSPKQGRVRYEQYF.

In its sample, this clone was seen a few times. The chain joins TRBV5-1 to TRBJ1-6; 7 bases are shared with TRBD1. V was pared by 6 bases and J by 4 bases, with 7 bases of the junction left unmatched. CDR3 length equals 15 residues. Germline values: CDR1 SGHRS, CDR2 YFSETQ. Here the CDR3 DNA reads TGCGCCAGCAAAAAAGAACAGGGGTATAATTCACCCCTCCACTTT. This gives the protein CASKKEQGYNSPLHF.

The chain carries TRBV5-1 and TRBJ1-1; tentative D call: TRBD1 (5 bases). This CDR3 is 13 amino acids long. The V and J ends lost 1 base and 5 bases respectively, with 9 bases between them. Germline values: CDR1 SGHRS, CDR2 YFSETQ. CDR3 sequence: CASSLIQGTEAFF. CDR3 nucleotide sequence: TGCGCCAGCAGCTTGATTCAGGGAACTGAAGCTTTCTTT.

This clone was seen just once. The chain joins TRBV9 to TRBJ2-1; 7 nucleotides match TRBD1. Per the germline V gene, CDR1 is SGDLS and CDR2 is YYNGEE. The CDR3 runs to 13 residues. V shed 0 bases and J 8 bases; nucleotides not matched to a gene: 2. DNA of the CDR3: TGTGCCAGCAGCGTAGGGGACAGCGATGAGCAGTTCTTC. As protein: CASSVGDSDEQFF.

This clone was counted only a few times. The chain uses TRBV6-4 and TRBJ2-3, with D tentatively TRBD2 (6 bases). This CDR3 is 13 amino acids long. V was clipped by 7 bases and J by 2 bases, with 10 bases between them. Looked up from germline, CDR1 is MRHNA and CDR2 is SNTAGT. This CDR3 is CASTGGVTDTQYF. For the CDR3, the DNA is TGTGCCAGCACGGGCGGGGTCACAGATACGCAGTATTTT.

In this sample, this clone turned up once. The CDR3 bases are TGTGCCAGCAGCTGGCCTTCCGAGACTAGCGGGACCCAAGAGACCCAGTACTTC. Protein product: CASSWPSETSGTQETQYF. This chain joins TRBV7-6 and TRBJ2-5; TRBD2 agrees at 11 bases. The CDR3 runs to 18 residues. Germline V gives CDR1 SGHVS, CDR2 FNYEAQ. Trimming took 4 bases from V and 1 from J; bases not matched to a gene: 11. Full variable domain (outside the CDR3, taken from reference TRBV7-6 and TRBJ2-5): GAGVSQSPRYKVTKRGQDVALRCDPISGHVSLYWYRQALGQGPEFLTYFNYEAQQDKSGLPNDRFSAERPEGSISTLTIQRTEQRDSAMYRCASSWPSETSGTQETQYFGPGTRLLVL.

V is TRBV25-1 and J is TRBJ2-5; maybe TRBD2 (6 bases). Germline CDR1 is MGHDK and CDR2 is SYGVNS. V was trimmed by 4 bases and J by 5 bases, leaving 11 bases between them. The CDR3 has 13 residues. Written as DNA, the CDR3 is TGTGCCAGCAGTGCGTGGGGGGTGGAGACCCAGTACTTC. Amino acids: CASSAWGVETQYF.

This sequence joins TRBV7-6 and TRBJ2-3; possibly TRBD1 for D (5 bases). V was trimmed by 4 bases and J by 3 bases, leaving 17 bases between them. The V gene's germline CDR1 is SGHVS and CDR2 FNYEAQ. The CDR3 loop spans 16 amino acids. The CDR3 nucleotides are TGTGCCAGCAGCTCTAGGGCAGGGCCGAGGACAGATACGCAGTATTTT. Encoded protein: CASSSRAGPRTDTQYF. Full variable domain (outside the CDR3, taken from reference TRBV7-6 and TRBJ2-3): GAGVSQSPRYKVTKRGQDVALRCDPISGHVSLYWYRQALGQGPEFLTYFNYEAQQDKSGLPNDRFSAERPEGSISTLTIQRTEQRDSAMYRCASSSRAGPRTDTQYFGPGTRLTVL.

This clone was detected a few times. In DNA form, the CDR3 reads TGTGCCAGCAGTGAGACTAGCGGGAGAGGTGAGCAGTTCTTC. It codes for CASSETSGRGEQFF. The rearrangement uses TRBV2 and TRBJ2-1; 12 bases are a match to TRBD2. CDR3 length equals 14 residues. Germline V CDR1 and CDR2: SNHLY, FYNNEI. The V gene end was trimmed by 3 bases and the J gene end by 9 bases; junction bases not matched to a gene: 3.

In this sample, this clone turned up a few times. The V call is TRBV5-1, the J call TRBJ2-7; tentative D call: TRBD1 (6 bases). Trimming shortened V by 1 base and J by 4 bases, and 21 bases separated the two germline ends. Germline CDR1 and CDR2: SGHRS and YFSETQ. This CDR3 region has 17 residues. CDR3 nucleotides: TGCGCCAGCAGCTTGCTTGGTGGGGGCTCAGCCGTTTACGAGCAGTACTTC. This codes for CASSLLGGGSAVYEQYF.

The CDR3 coding sequence is TGTGCCAGCAGCCACGCTTCCCCAGGGGAGACCCAGTACTTC. This gives the protein CASSHASPGETQYF. V gene TRBV7-9 combines with J gene TRBJ2-5; D possibly corresponds to TRBD1 (5 bases). With 5 bases removed from V and 5 bases from J, the gap between germline ends came to 15 bases. Per germline, CDR1 SEHNR and CDR2 FQNEAQ (reference sequence). The CDR3 spans 14 residues.

This clone was counted a few times. This chain connects TRBV6-6 to TRBJ2-7; TRBD1 aligns across 7 bases. This CDR3 region has 14 residues. Germline values: CDR1 MNHNY, CDR2 SVGAGI (reference sequence). V was pared by 6 bases and J by 3 bases, with 8 bases of the junction left unmatched. This chain's CDR3 is CASSMGQSGYEQYF. The CDR3 bases are TGTGCCAGCAGCATGGGACAGAGCGGCTACGAGCAGTACTTC.

The V gene is TRBV19, the J gene TRBJ1-4, with TRBD1 as a possible D gene (6 bases). The CDR3 has 15 residues. V lost 5 bases and J 0 bases, leaving 10 bases between the germline ends. From germline, CDR1 is LNHDA and CDR2 SQIVND (reference sequence). In DNA, the CDR3 is TGTGCCAGTAGTGGGGGGGCCGCAACTAATGAAAAACTGTTTTTT. This codes for CASSGGAATNEKLFF.

The chain couples TRBV2 to TRBJ2-5, with 7 bases that match TRBD2. Germline trimming cut 10 bases from V and 4 bases from J; bases unmatched to any gene: 21. The CDR3 is 17 amino acids. Germline values: CDR1 SNHLY, CDR2 FYNNEI. The CDR3 spells CATRGGVREGQGETQYF. The CDR3 nucleotides read TGTGCCACCAGAGGCGGGGTGAGGGAGGGCCAGGGAGAGACCCAGTACTTC.

This sequence joins TRBV7-2 and TRBJ2-1; a possible D gene is TRBD2 (6 bases). The CDR3 is 15 residues long. Trimming stripped 4 bases from V and 6 bases from J, with 16 bases between. Germline V gene data show CDR1 as SGHTA and CDR2 as FQGNSA. The DNA of the CDR3 is TGTGCCAGCAGCTCCTCAAGCCTGGGAGGCAATGAGCAGTTCTTC. Translation gives CASSSSSLGGNEQFF.

J is TRBJ2-1 and V is TRBV7-9; D not resolved. The V and J ends lost 4 bases and 7 bases respectively, with 2 bases between them. The CDR3 covers 10 residues. CDR1 is SEHNR, CDR2 FQNEAQ, per germline (reference sequence). This CDR3 reads CASSSNEQFF. CDR3 bases: TGTGCCAGCAGCTCAAATGAGCAGTTCTTC.

A word on this clone: The same CDR3 is also encoded by other DNA sequences in this sample. V and J are TRBV19 and TRBJ1-5, with a possible D match to TRBD1 (6 bases). Trimming removed 0 bases at V and 4 bases at J, with 7 bases between. The V gene's germline CDR1 is LNHDA and CDR2 SQIVND (reference sequence). The CDR3 runs to 14 residues. CDR3 amino acids: CASSIEGANQPQHF. In DNA, the CDR3 is TGTGCCAGTAGTATAGAGGGGGCTAATCAGCCCCAGCATTTT.

The J gene is TRBJ2-7, the V gene TRBV7-8; the match to TRBD1 covers 7 bases. CDR3 length equals 16 residues. V dropped 5 bases and J dropped 5; count of bases not matched to a gene: 15. Germline-derived CDR1 and CDR2 are SGHVS and FQNEAQ. The CDR3 protein is CASSPTTGRVINEQYF. The CDR3 nucleotides read TGTGCCAGCAGCCCTACGACAGGGAGAGTCATCAACGAGCAGTACTTC.

The chain combines TRBV28 with TRBJ2-5; 7 nucleotides align to TRBD1. The J call is in doubt because the DNA end fits TRBJ2-7 better. Germline-derived CDR1 and CDR2 are MDHEN and SYDVKM. The CDR3 is 16 residues long. The CDR3 DNA sequence: TGTGCCAGCAGTTTGCTACTCGGGACAGCTCTCTACGAGCAGTACTTC. Translating gives CASSLLLGTALYEQYF.

This clone occurred a few times. The CDR3 sequence: CASIRGPEAFF. CDR3 sequence (DNA): TGTGCCAGTATCAGGGGCCCTGAAGCTTTCTTT. V gene TRBV19 combines with J gene TRBJ1-1; possible D gene TRBD1, 6 bases. This CDR3 has 11 residues. The V and J ends lost 7 bases and 6 bases respectively, with 9 bases between them. The germline gives CDR1 LNHDA, CDR2 SQIVND (reference sequence).